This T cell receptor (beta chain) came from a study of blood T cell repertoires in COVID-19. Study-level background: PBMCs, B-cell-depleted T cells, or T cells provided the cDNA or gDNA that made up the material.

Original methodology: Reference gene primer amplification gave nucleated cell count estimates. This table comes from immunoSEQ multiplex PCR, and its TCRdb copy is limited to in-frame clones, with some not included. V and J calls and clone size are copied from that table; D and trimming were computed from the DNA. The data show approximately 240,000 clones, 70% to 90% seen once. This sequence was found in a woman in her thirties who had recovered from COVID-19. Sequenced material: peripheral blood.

The chain's CDR3 is CAISVGLQGGVNYGYTF. DNA for the CDR3: TGTGCCATCAGTGTTGGGTTACAGGGTGGAGTGAACTATGGCTACACCTTC. The V and J genes are TRBV10-3 and TRBJ1-2; tentatively, D is TRBD1 (6 bases). The germline V gene encodes CDR1 ENHRY and CDR2 SYGVKD. The CDR3 runs to 17 residues. Trimming pared 4 bases from V and 2 bases from J, leaving 20 bases between.